This is a list of T cell receptor beta chains from one sample in a study of T-cell reconstitution after alpha-beta-depleted transplantation in children. Via MiXCR, TCRdb re-called the PCR reads, giving one row per CDR3 protein. Of 90,000 to 150,000 distinct CDR3 sequences in the sample, approximately 22% were seen once. The input for sequencing was PBMCs, mostly from graft donor cells, taken 180 days after TCRalphabeta/CD19-depleted stem cell transplant. The receptors stem from a male patient aged 2-15 years who had a stem cell transplant for chronic granulomatous disease, so the T cells may come from the graft donor. CDR3s include the opening cysteine and the closing phenylalanine or tryptophan. A D gene is named only where the DNA matches it firmly. Clone size is given for some rows only: seen once, a few or many times, or a class if the clone is expanded.

TGCAGTGCTAGTCCCATCATTAGGGCGCTAGCGGACAATGAGCAGTTCTTC	CSASPIIRALADNEQFF	TRBD2	many	TRBV20-1	TRBJ2-1
TGCAGCGTTGAATCAGGGGACAAGTACGAGCAGTACTTC	CSVESGDKYEQYF	NA	NA	TRBV29-1	TRBJ2-7
TGCGCCAGCAGCCAAGGGGTAGCGGGGACCTACGAGCAGTACTTC	CASSQGVAGTYEQYF	TRBD2	many	TRBV4-1	TRBJ2-7
TGTGCCAGCGAAAGTCTGAACACTGAAGCTTTCTTT	CASESLNTEAFF	NA	few	TRBV5-4	TRBJ1-1
TGCAGTGCTAGAGTTGGAAGCCGGGACACGTCATATCCCCTATTGATCGAGCAGTACTTC	CSARVGSRDTSYPLLIEQYF	NA	NA	TRBV20-1	TRBJ2-7
TGTGCCAGTAGTATATCGACTAGCGGGTATGAGCAGTTCTTC	CASSISTSGYEQFF	TRBD2	NA	TRBV19	TRBJ2-1
TGCAGCGTTGATGCAGGGTTAAGCACAGATACGCAGTATTTT	CSVDAGLSTDTQYF	NA	NA	TRBV29-1	TRBJ2-3
TGTGCCAGCAACCCCGGACAGGGACGAATCAACTATGGCTACACCTTC	CASNPGQGRINYGYTF	TRBD1	few	TRBV12-3/TRBV12-4	TRBJ1-2
TGCGCCAGCAGCTTGGGATTTGTGACAGGGGCAAGGGAGCAGTACTTC	CASSLGFVTGAREQYF	TRBD1	many	TRBV5-1	TRBJ2-7
TGTGCCACCGGTGACCTCTACGAGCAGTACTTC	CATGDLYEQYF	NA	NA	TRBV24-1	TRBJ2-7
TGCAGTGCAGTGTCTCCCTGGGGGGATGAGCAGTTCTTC	CSAVSPWGDEQFF	NA	many	TRBV20-1	TRBJ2-1
TGTGCCACCAGCAGACACACCGGGGAGCTGTTTTTT	CATSRHTGELFF	NA	many	TRBV15	TRBJ2-2
TGTGCCAGCAGTTTTAGCGGGGGATCAATTTATGAGCAGTTCTTC	CASSFSGGSIYEQFF	TRBD2	many	TRBV12-3/TRBV12-4	TRBJ2-1
TGTGCCAGCAAACTAAGCAATCAGCCCCAGCATTTT	CASKLSNQPQHF	NA	many	TRBV12-3/TRBV12-4	TRBJ1-5
TGCAGCGTTTCCGGGACAGGCGGATCGAGGAACACTGAAGCTTTCTTT	CSVSGTGGSRNTEAFF	TRBD1	many	TRBV29-1	TRBJ1-1
TGTGCCAGCAGCATCAACAGGGGAGGGGAAAAACTGTTTTTT	CASSINRGGEKLFF	TRBD1	NA	TRBV7-6	TRBJ1-4
TGTGCCAGCAGCTACGTATGGACAAACTATGGCTACACCTTC	CASSYVWTNYGYTF	NA	NA	TRBV6-5	TRBJ1-2
TGTGCCAGCAGCACCAACAGCCTAATGAACACTGAAGCTTTCTTT	CASSTNSLMNTEAFF	NA	few	TRBV7-9	TRBJ1-1
TGTGCCAGCAGGGCGAGCGGGGGGGCCTACGAGCAGTACTTC	CASRASGGAYEQYF	TRBD2	NA	TRBV12-3/TRBV12-4	TRBJ2-7
TGTGCCAGCAGTCCTAGACAGGGGGCAAGAACCGGGGAGCTGTTTTTT	CASSPRQGARTGELFF	TRBD1	NA	TRBV7-8	TRBJ2-2
TGCAGTGCTATTAGCGGGATGGGTGGCAATGAGCAGTTCTTC	CSAISGMGGNEQFF	TRBD2	NA	TRBV20-1	TRBJ2-1
TGCAGTGCTAGGGCTGCCGGGGAGCTGTTTTTT	CSARAAGELFF	NA	many	TRBV20-1	TRBJ2-2
TGCAGTGCTACCTCAGAGGCAGATACGCAGTATTTT	CSATSEADTQYF	NA	few	TRBV20-1	TRBJ2-3
TGCAGTGCTAGCGCCGGACTAGCAGACTCCTACAATGAGCAGTTCTTC	CSASAGLADSYNEQFF	TRBD2	few	TRBV20-1	TRBJ2-1
TGTGCCAGCAGTTGGGGGGACACCTCCTACAATGAGCAGTTCTTC	CASSWGDTSYNEQFF	NA	many	TRBV27	TRBJ2-1
TGTGCCAGCTCACCCGGACTAGTCAATGAGCAGTTCTTC	CASSPGLVNEQFF	TRBD2	many	TRBV18	TRBJ2-1
TGTGCCAGCAGCCCCCCATTGAGGGAGATTCTGAATGAGCAGTTCTTC	CASSPPLREILNEQFF	NA	few	TRBV12-3/TRBV12-4	TRBJ2-1
TGTGCCAGCAGAGCACTAGAACAAGTGTCCTACGAGCAGTACTTC	CASRALEQVSYEQYF	NA	NA	TRBV7-9	TRBJ2-7
TGTGCCACCAGCATGGGCGGACTTCCCTACGAGCAGTACTTC	CATSMGGLPYEQYF	NA	few	TRBV15	TRBJ2-7
TGTGCCAGCAGCTTACCTGGACAGTTTGGAGAGACCCAGTACTTC	CASSLPGQFGETQYF	NA	many	TRBV7-8	TRBJ2-5
TGTGCCAGCAGCTTAGGGACTAGCGGCCAAGAGACCCAGTACTTC	CASSLGTSGQETQYF	TRBD2	many	TRBV7-2	TRBJ2-5
TGTGCCAGCAGTTACGGGGCGGGGTCTTTGAGAGAGACCCAGTACTTC	CASSYGAGSLRETQYF	NA	NA	TRBV6-5	TRBJ2-5
TGTGCCAGCAGTTTAGCCAGTCCTTATGGCTACACCTTC	CASSLASPYGYTF	NA	few	TRBV12-3/TRBV12-4	TRBJ1-2
TGTGCCAGCAGCCCCTCCGGGGGGAACAATGAGCAGTTCTTC	CASSPSGGNNEQFF	TRBD2	NA	TRBV9	TRBJ2-1
TGTGCCAGCAGCTCATCGACAGGGTACACTGAAGCTTTCTTT	CASSSSTGYTEAFF	TRBD1	few	TRBV5-6	TRBJ1-1
TGTGCCAGCAGTTTTTCGGCCTCTTTACTAGCGGGATTCACAGATACGCAGTATTTT	CASSFSASLLAGFTDTQYF	TRBD2	many	TRBV28	TRBJ2-3
TGTGCCAGCGGATCCTCGGGGTATCTTGAAAAACTGTTTTTT	CASGSSGYLEKLFF	NA	NA	TRBV6-5	TRBJ1-4
TGCAGCGTTGGGGGGCGTTTGGCAGATACGCAGTATTTT	CSVGGRLADTQYF	NA	NA	TRBV29-1	TRBJ2-3
TGCAGCTCTGCGCATTCGAACACTGAAGCTTTCTTT	CSSAHSNTEAFF	NA	NA	TRBV29-1	TRBJ1-1
TGTGCCAGCAGATTTTCCGACAGGAACTATGGCTACACCTTC	CASRFSDRNYGYTF	NA	few	TRBV6-6	TRBJ1-2
TGTGCCATCAGTGAACTGGTACCACTAGCGGGAGGGAGGAACCGTCCCTACGAGCAGTACTTC	CAISELVPLAGGRNRPYEQYF	TRBD2	NA	TRBV10-3	TRBJ2-7
TGTGCCAGCAGCTTATTACAGGGAGGGAACACCGGGGAGCTGTTTTTT	CASSLLQGGNTGELFF	NA	many	TRBV7-6	TRBJ2-2
TGTGCCAGCAGCGACGACAGACCCTACGAGCAGTACTTC	CASSDDRPYEQYF	NA	many	TRBV7-8	TRBJ2-7
TGTGCCAGCAGTTATCTGACAGTTGCGACTAACTATGGCTACACCTTC	CASSYLTVATNYGYTF	NA	once	TRBV6-5	TRBJ1-2
TGTGCCAGCAGCCAAGTGGGCGGGGAGCTGTTTTTT	CASSQVGGELFF	NA	NA	TRBV4-2	TRBJ2-2
TGTGCCAGCAGAACAGGGAATCAGCCCCAGCATTTT	CASRTGNQPQHF	NA	few	TRBV27	TRBJ1-5
TGCGCCAGCAGCTTTTTAAAGATCCGGGACAGGGGATCCGTGGATTACTACGAGCAGTACTTC	CASSFLKIRDRGSVDYYEQYF	TRBD1	many	TRBV5-1	TRBJ2-7
TGTGCCAGCGCCTCAACAGGGGTGATCGAGCAGTACTTC	CASASTGVIEQYF	TRBD1	few	TRBV28	TRBJ2-7
TGCGCCAGCGGTAGCGGGGTTAGCACAGATACGCAGTATTTT	CASGSGVSTDTQYF	TRBD2	many	TRBV5-1	TRBJ2-3
TGTGCCAGCAGTTCGGACAGGGAAAAACTGTTTTTT	CASSSDREKLFF	TRBD1	NA	TRBV12-3/TRBV12-4	TRBJ1-4